This entry is about one T cell receptor beta chain. Its specificity is not known. Amplification yielded TCR beta CDR3 regions, with RNA transcripts as the source. The HTBI primer set was used in a first-round RT-PCR of the TCR CDR3. TCRdb analysed the multiplex PCR reads with MiXCR anew, one entry per CDR3 protein. The repertoire holds over 650,000 distinct CDR3 sequences, roughly 46% seen once, with less than 9% in the top ten. Lactation, pregnancy, other autoimmune disease or uncontrolled infection excluded patients. Based on clinical symptoms, serum thyroxine and TRAb, thyroid ultrasound and orbital computed tomography, diagnoses were reached. The source of the sample is a study of T cells in Graves' hyperthyroidism and ophthalmopathy. Trimming removed 4 bases from V and 2 bases from J; junction bases left unmatched: 14. CDR3 size: 18 residues. CDR1 is SEHNR, CDR2 FQNEAQ, per germline (reference sequence).

Study-wide results and limits: In blood, most of the thyroid clonotypes expanded above 0.001 were also present. By a 13 V-J model, ophthalmopathy was set apart from stable hyperthyroidism.

The gene calls are TRBV7-9 and TRBJ1-2; 9 bases agree with TRBD1. Source material: peripheral blood or thyroid tissue (not recorded which). The sequence was obtained from an adult man with Graves' disease, either hyperthyroidism or ophthalmopathy (not recorded which). CDR3 residues: CASSSQPGQGFLNYGYTF. The DNA for the CDR3 is TGTGCCAGCAGCTCTCAACCGGGACAGGGCTTCCTAAACTATGGCTACACCTTC.